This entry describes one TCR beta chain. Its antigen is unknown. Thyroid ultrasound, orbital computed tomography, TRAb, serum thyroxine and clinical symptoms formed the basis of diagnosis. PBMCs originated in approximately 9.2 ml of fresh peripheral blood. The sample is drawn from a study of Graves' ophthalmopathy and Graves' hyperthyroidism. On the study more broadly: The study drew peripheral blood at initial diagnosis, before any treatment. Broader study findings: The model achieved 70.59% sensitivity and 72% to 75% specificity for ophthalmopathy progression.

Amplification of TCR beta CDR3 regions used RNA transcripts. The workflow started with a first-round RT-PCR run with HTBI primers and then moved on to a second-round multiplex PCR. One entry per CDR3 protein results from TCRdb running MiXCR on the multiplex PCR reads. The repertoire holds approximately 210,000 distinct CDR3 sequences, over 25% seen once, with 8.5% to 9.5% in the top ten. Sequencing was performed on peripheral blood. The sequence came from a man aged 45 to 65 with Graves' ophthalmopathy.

The CDR3 reads CASSYSKVGQGYEQYF. The CDR3 bases are TGTGCCAGCAGTTACTCGAAGGTGGGACAGGGGTACGAGCAGTACTTC. The chain carries TRBV5-4 and TRBJ2-7; 10 nucleotides match TRBD1. Germline V gene lookup returns CDR1 SGHNT and CDR2 YYREEE (reference sequence). Losses at the gene ends were 5 bases for V and 4 bases for J; bases not matched to a gene: 12. The CDR3 sequence is 16 residues long.